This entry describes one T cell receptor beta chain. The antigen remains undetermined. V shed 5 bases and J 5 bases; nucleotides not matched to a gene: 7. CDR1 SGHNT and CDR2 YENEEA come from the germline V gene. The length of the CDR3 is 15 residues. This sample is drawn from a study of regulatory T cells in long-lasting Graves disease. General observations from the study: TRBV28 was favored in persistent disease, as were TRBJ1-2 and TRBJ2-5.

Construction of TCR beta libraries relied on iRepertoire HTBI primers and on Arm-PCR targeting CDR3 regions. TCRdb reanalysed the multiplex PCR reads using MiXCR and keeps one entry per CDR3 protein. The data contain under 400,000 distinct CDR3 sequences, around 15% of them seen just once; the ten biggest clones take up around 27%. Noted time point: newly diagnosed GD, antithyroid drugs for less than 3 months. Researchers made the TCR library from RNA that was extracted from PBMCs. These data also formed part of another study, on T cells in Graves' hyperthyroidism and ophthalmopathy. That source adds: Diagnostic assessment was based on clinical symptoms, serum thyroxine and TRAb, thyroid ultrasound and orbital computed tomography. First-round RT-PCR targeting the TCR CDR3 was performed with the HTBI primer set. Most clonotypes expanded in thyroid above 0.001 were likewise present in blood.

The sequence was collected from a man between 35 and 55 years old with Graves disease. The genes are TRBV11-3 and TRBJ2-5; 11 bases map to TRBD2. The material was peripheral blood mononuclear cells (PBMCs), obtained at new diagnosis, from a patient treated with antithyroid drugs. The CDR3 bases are TGTGCCAGCAGCCCTAGCGGGAGGTGGCGGGAGACCCAGTACTTC. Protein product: CASSPSGRWRETQYF. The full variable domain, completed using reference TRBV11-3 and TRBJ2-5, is EAGVVQSPRYKIIEKKQPVAFWCNPISGHNTLYWYLQNLGQGPELLIRYENEEAVDDSQLPKDRFSAERLKGVDSTLKIQPAELGDSAVYLCASSPSGRWRETQYFGPGTRLLVL.